One and the same sample provided the 3 T cell receptor beta chains below, sequenced in a study of T-cell memory formation after mild COVID-19. TCRdb reprocessed the 5' RACE reads via MiXCR and lists one record per CDR3 protein. The sample consists of roughly 310,000 distinct CDR3 sequences, about 16% of them appearing once. The specimen was PBMCs or a T cell subset sorted from them (not recorded which). Receptor source: a man younger than 35 who had mild COVID-19 (a few samples of this study predate the infection). Cell type and time point are not known.

This clonotype was seen many times. V is TRBV3-1 and J is TRBJ1-5; D is ambiguous. V shed 0 bases and J shed 6 bases, with 6 bases lying between them. Looked up from germline, CDR1 is LGHDT and CDR2 is YNNKEL (reference sequence). The CDR3 runs 13 residues. Here the CDR3 reads CASSQDLGQPQHF. The CDR3, as DNA: TGTGCCAGCAGCCAAGATTTGGGTCAGCCCCAGCATTTT.

This clonotype was detected a few times. The chain is built from TRBV6-5 and TRBJ2-1, with 8 bases fitting TRBD2. Germline loops: CDR1 MNHEY, CDR2 SVGAGI. This CDR3 contains 15 residues. After removal of 3 bases from V and 2 bases from J, the junction contained 3 bases not matched to a gene. CDR3 protein: CASSYSGKTYNEQFF. CDR3 DNA: TGTGCCAGCAGTTATAGCGGGAAAACCTACAATGAGCAGTTCTTC.

This clonotype was found many times. The CDR3 protein is CASSLGEGREQYF. CDR3 in DNA: TGTGCCAGCAGCTTAGGGGAAGGGCGCGAGCAGTACTTC. The chain uses TRBV7-9 and TRBJ2-7; no firm D call. Germline values: CDR1 SEHNR, CDR2 FQNEAQ (reference sequence). The CDR3 runs 13 residues. V was cut by 1 base and J by 6 bases, with 10 bases left in between.